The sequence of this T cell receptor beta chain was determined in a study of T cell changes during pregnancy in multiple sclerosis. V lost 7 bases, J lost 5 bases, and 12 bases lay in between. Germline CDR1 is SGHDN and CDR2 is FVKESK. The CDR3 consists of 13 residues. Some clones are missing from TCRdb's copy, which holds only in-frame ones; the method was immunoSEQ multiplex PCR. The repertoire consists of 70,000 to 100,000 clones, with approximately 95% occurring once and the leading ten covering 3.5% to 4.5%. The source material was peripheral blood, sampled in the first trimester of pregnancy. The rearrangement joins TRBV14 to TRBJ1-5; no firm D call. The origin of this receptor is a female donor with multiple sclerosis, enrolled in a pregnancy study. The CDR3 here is CASTRQVDQPQHF. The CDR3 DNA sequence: TGTGCCAGCACTCGGCAGGTAGATCAGCCCCAGCATTTT.